This TCR beta chain was retrieved from a study of blood T cell repertoires in COVID-19. About the research overall: Researchers got acute and convalescent COVID-19 samples from the United States, Italy and Spain. The cDNA or gDNA used as material had been derived from T cells, B-cell-depleted T cells, or PBMCs.

Seattle researchers signed up patients amid active infection and tracked them longitudinally. As processed by the authors: Researchers report that nucleated cell counts were estimated from reference gene primer amplification. Clones were sequenced by immunoSEQ multiplex PCR, and TCRdb holds only the in-frame ones, with some missing. The V and J calls and clone size are taken from that table; D and trimming were inferred from the DNA. The sample shows about 240,000 clones, about 90% of them seen only once. Germline CDR1 GTSNPN, CDR2 SVGIG (reference sequence). V shed 0 bases, J shed 3 bases, and the junction held 10 bases outside the gene matches. The CDR3 is made up of 18 amino acids.

V usage is TRBV30 and J usage is TRBJ2-5, with 13 positions matching TRBD2. The sequencing input was peripheral blood. This sequence originates from a man under 40 with COVID-19, enrolled during active disease. The CDR3 is CAWSVYRLAGGAEETQYF. The CDR3 nucleotides are TGTGCCTGGAGTGTATATCGACTAGCGGGGGGAGCTGAAGAGACCCAGTACTTC.